This T cell receptor beta chain was captured by sequencing in a study of blood T cell repertoires in COVID-19. Assay used: immunoSEQ multiplex PCR; TCRdb lists only in-frame clones, some missing. The profile shows 150,000 to 200,000 clones, around 86% of them singletons. V was pared by 6 bases and J by 5 bases, with 10 bases of the junction left unmatched. The CDR3 runs 15 residues. Germline-derived CDR1 and CDR2 are MNHEY and SVGAGI. The TCR originated in a woman aged 70-85 years with COVID-19, enrolled during active disease. The chain employs TRBV6-5 and TRBJ1-1; 9 positions match TRBD1. The sequenced sample consisted of peripheral blood. CDR3 region: CASRPPRTGETEAFF. The CDR3 nucleotides read TGTGCCAGCAGACCTCCCAGGACAGGGGAGACTGAAGCTTTCTTT.